Sequencing of this TCR beta chain was carried out in a study of shared clonotypes between healthy human individuals. Study results and limitations: Some clonotypes were shared by all four sorted-subset donors, while others were not shared. The non-shared ones had lower generation probabilities than the shared ones.

Naive CD8 cells lacked CD45RO and underwent positive selection for CCR7, leaving out terminally differentiated effector memory CD45RA+ cells. The CDR3 spans 14 residues. CDR1 LNHDA and CDR2 SQIVND come from the germline V gene (reference sequence). Comment on this clone: Its cognate antigen is unknown.

Each subset's genomic DNA was split evenly across several immunoSEQ plates. Sorted subsets were amplified in replicate PCRs using 200 to 250 ng DNA, tens of thousands of T cell genomes. The data were produced by immunoSEQ multiplex PCR, yet TCRdb's version contains in-frame clones alone and is incomplete. This sample has about 650,000 clones, with nearly 97% found just once. The sequence was obtained from a woman between 25 and 40 years old in good health. The gene calls are TRBV19 and TRBJ2-5; possible D gene TRBD1, 6 bases. The closer fit of TRBJ2-7 to the DNA end suggests the J call may be wrong. Sequencing was done on a sample of naive CD8+ T cells sorted from blood. CDR3 residues: CASKGQGSSYEQYF. The CDR3 DNA is TGTGCCAGTAAAGGTCAGGGGTCCTCCTACGAGCAGTACTTC.